These T cell receptor beta chains were read from a single sample in a study of PD-1 blockade in classical Hodgkin lymphoma. Generated by immunoSEQ multiplex PCR, the TCRdb table keeps only in-frame clones and is missing some. The sample records 70,000 to 80,000 clones, more than 85% being singletons. The sequenced sample was peripheral blood mononuclear cells (PBMCs), obtained at baseline. The receptors derive from a human donor with classical Hodgkin lymphoma. CDR3s include the opening cysteine and the closing phenylalanine or tryptophan. The D gene is left open where the match is weak. Size tells how often a clone was seen (once, few, many) or the class of an expanded clone, and some rows leave it out.

V gene,J gene,D gene,clone size,CDR3 length,CDR3 protein,CDR3 DNA
TRBV14,TRBJ2-7,.,.,13,CASSQGFFGEQYF,TGTGCCAGCAGCCAAGGGTTTTTCGGTGAGCAGTACTTC
TRBV7-3,TRBJ2-2,.,.,15,CASSQEGANTGELFF,TGTGCCAGCAGCCAGGAGGGAGCGAACACCGGGGAGCTGTTTTTT
TRBV10-3,TRBJ1-3,TRBD1,.,15,CAVREGASSGNTIYF,TGTGCCGTGAGGGAGGGGGCAAGCTCTGGAAACACCATATATTTT
TRBV29-1,TRBJ1-2,.,.,13,CSGWEGVNYGYTF,TGCAGCGGATGGGAGGGGGTGAACTATGGCTACACCTTC
TRBV19,TRBJ1-3,TRBD1,once,14,CASTRGQTGNTIYF,TGTGCCAGTACCCGGGGACAGACTGGAAACACCATATATTTT
TRBV5-1,TRBJ2-2,.,.,13,CASRPGSVGELFF,TGCGCCAGCAGACCGGGGTCCGTGGGGGAGCTGTTTTTT
TRBV19,TRBJ1-2,.,.,14,CASSMTGYDYGYTF,TGTGCCAGTAGTATGACGGGATATGACTATGGCTACACCTTC
TRBV28,TRBJ2-1,TRBD2,once,17,CASSRTTSVLRGNEQFF,TGTGCCAGCAGCCGTACGACTAGCGTCCTAAGAGGGAATGAGCAGTTCTTC
TRBV5-1,TRBJ2-1,.,.,16,CASSLVTGASYNEQFF,TGCGCCAGCAGCTTGGTTACAGGAGCCTCCTACAATGAGCAGTTCTTC
TRBV7-3,TRBJ2-7,.,.,16,CASSPPVVVSLHEQYF,TGTGCCAGCAGCCCCCCCGTAGTAGTGTCACTCCACGAGCAGTACTTC
TRBV12-5,TRBJ1-6,.,.,14,CASGLGQENSPLHF,TGTGCTAGTGGTTTGGGACAGGAGAATTCACCCCTCCACTTT
TRBV19,TRBJ2-7,.,.,11,CASSIGSEQYF,TGTGCCAGTAGTATAGGGTCCGAGCAGTACTTC
TRBV5-1,TRBJ2-1,.,.,12,CASSPTDNEQFF,TGCGCCAGCAGCCCGACGGACAATGAGCAGTTCTTC
TRBV5-1,TRBJ1-1,TRBD1,once,14,CASSPRTGSTEAFF,TGCGCCAGCAGCCCTAGGACAGGGTCTACTGAAGCTTTCTTT
TRBV19,TRBJ2-5,.,.,14,CASSEQTYQETQYF,TGTGCCAGTAGTGAACAGACGTACCAAGAGACCCAGTACTTC
TRBV2,TRBJ1-4,TRBD1,.,15,CASSEDGTGNEKLFF,TGTGCCAGCAGTGAAGACGGGACAGGGAATGAAAAACTGTTTTTT
TRBV6-4,TRBJ2-6,TRBD1,.,17,CASSDGTGGSGANVLTF,TGTGCCAGCAGTGACGGGACAGGGGGCTCTGGGGCCAACGTCCTGACTTTC
TRBV5-1,TRBJ1-6,.,.,16,CASTSLARGLNSPLHF,TGCGCCAGCACCTCTCTCGCCAGGGGCCTTAATTCACCCCTCCACTTT
TRBV27,TRBJ1-4,TRBD1,.,17,CASSQTAPQGVREKLFF,TGTGCCAGCAGTCAAACCGCCCCCCAGGGGGTTCGAGAAAAACTGTTTTTT
TRBV19,TRBJ1-5,.,.,14,CASSTLGGNQPQHF,TGTGCCAGTAGTACCCTGGGGGGAAATCAGCCCCAGCATTTT
TRBV6-5,TRBJ2-7,TRBD2,.,16,CASSYPSAGRAYEQYF,TGTGCCAGCAGTTACCCATCGGCCGGGAGGGCGTACGAGCAGTACTTC
TRBV27,TRBJ2-7,TRBD1,.,14,CASSQSDRTYEQYF,TGTGCCAGCAGTCAGTCGGACAGGACCTACGAGCAGTACTTC
TRBV21-1,TRBJ1-2,.,.,13,CASSKARVYGYTF,TGTGCCAGCAGCAAAGCGCGGGTTTATGGCTACACCTTC
TRBV2,TRBJ2-2,TRBD2,.,14,CAIGLAGEGGELFF,TGTGCCATAGGACTAGCGGGAGAGGGTGGGGAGCTGTTTTTT
TRBV10-3,TRBJ2-7,.,once,15,CAISDGGHDATGQYF,TGTGCCATCAGTGACGGTGGACACGACGCAACTGGGCAGTACTTC
TRBV13,TRBJ2-1,TRBD2,once,16,CASSLAVLSSYNEQFF,TGTGCCAGCAGCCTAGCGGTTCTCAGCTCCTACAATGAGCAGTTCTTC
TRBV7-9,TRBJ2-5,TRBD2,.,13,CASRTSGEETQYF,TGTGCCAGCAGGACTAGCGGGGAAGAGACCCAGTACTTC
TRBV7-9,TRBJ2-5,.,.,14,CASSLVTSLETQYF,TGTGCCAGCAGCTTGGTTACTAGCCTAGAGACCCAGTACTTC
TRBV5-4,TRBJ2-7,TRBD2,.,16,CASSLGSQRETYEQYF,TGTGCCAGCAGTTTAGGGTCGCAGCGGGAGACGTACGAGCAGTACTTC
TRBV29-1,TRBJ2-5,.,.,12,CSVQRDQETQYF,TGCAGCGTGCAGAGGGACCAAGAGACCCAGTACTTC
TRBV5-1,TRBJ2-2,.,.,15,CASSGDTPGTGELFF,TGCGCCAGCAGCGGGGACACCCCCGGCACCGGGGAGCTGTTTTTT
TRBV14,TRBJ2-2,.,.,15,CASSQGPGVGRELFF,TGTGCCAGCAGCCAAGGCCCAGGGGTCGGCCGGGAGCTGTTTTTT
TRBV28,TRBJ1-1,.,.,13,CASSLWGPTEAFF,TGTGCCAGCAGTTTATGGGGGCCCACTGAAGCTTTCTTT
TRBV6-1,TRBJ2-1,TRBD1,.,13,CASSGQNYNEQFF,TGTGCCAGTTCGGGACAGAACTACAATGAGCAGTTCTTC
TRBV7-3,TRBJ2-5,TRBD2,once,17,CASSLMRAGGPQETQYF,TGTGCCAGCAGCTTAATGCGAGCGGGAGGCCCCCAAGAGACCCAGTACTTC
TRBV5-6,TRBJ2-1,TRBD2,.,13,CATQRGPSDEQFF,TGTGCCACTCAGCGGGGGCCTTCCGATGAGCAGTTCTTC